Below are 17 T cell receptor beta chains sequenced from a single sample in a study of blood T cell repertoires in COVID-19. Sequencing used immunoSEQ multiplex PCR; TCRdb keeps in-frame clones, though not all of them. There are 250,000 to 300,000 clones in the sample; 89% occur only once, and approximately 0.94% lies in the top ten. The sequencing sample was made of peripheral blood. The receptors were sampled from a woman aged 40 to 55 who had recovered from COVID-19.

The V call is TRBV19, the J call TRBJ1-2; D gene unclear. Trimming took off 4 bases at V and 8 bases at J, with 17 bases between the two ends. The CDR3 has 14 amino acids. The germline gives CDR1 LNHDA, CDR2 SQIVND (reference sequence). The CDR3 sequence: CASSTSDSSPGYTF. In nucleotides, the CDR3 is TGTGCCAGTAGTACCTCGGACTCCTCTCCCGGCTACACCTTC.

This chain links TRBV24-1 with TRBJ1-6; 7 bases are a match to TRBD1. V was pared by 2 bases and J by 8 bases, with 14 bases of the junction left unmatched. The V gene's germline CDR1 is KGHDR and CDR2 SFDVKD. CDR3 size: 18 residues. The CDR3 nucleotides read TGTGCCACCAGTGATTACTCCCGTCGTGGCAGGGGGGATTCACCCCTCCACTTT. It is translated as CATSDYSRRGRGDSPLHF.

The chain joins TRBV28 to TRBJ1-1, with TRBD1 identical over 9 bases. Germline trimming cut 8 bases from V and 2 bases from J; bases unmatched to any gene: 6. The CDR3 runs to 14 residues. Germline V gives CDR1 MDHEN, CDR2 SYDVKM. CDR3 coding DNA: TGTGCCAGCGAGCCGGGACAGGGAAACACTGAAGCTTTCTTT. Its protein is CASEPGQGNTEAFF.

This clone was seen only once. This sequence joins TRBV4-1 and TRBJ1-6; D ambiguous. This CDR3 spans 13 amino acids. Between the trimmed V and J ends, which lost 0 bases and 16 bases, there was a span of 13 bases. Germline V gives CDR1 MGHRA, CDR2 YSYEKL. The CDR3, as DNA: TGCGCCAGCAGCCAAGAAGGAGCGAGATTACTCCACTTT. Translated, it gives CASSQEGARLLHF.

The chain carries TRBV9 and TRBJ2-7, with 7 bases aligning to TRBD1. CDR1 SGDLS and CDR2 YYNGEE come from the germline V gene. The CDR3 sequence is 15 residues long. After removal of 0 bases from V and 3 bases from J, the junction contained 6 bases not matched to a gene. This CDR3 reads CASSVAPDRDYEQYF. The CDR3 DNA is TGTGCCAGCAGCGTAGCTCCCGACAGGGACTACGAGCAGTACTTC.

The chain employs TRBV7-9 and TRBJ2-7, with D possibly TRBD1 on 6 matching bases. V lost 3 bases and J 6 bases, leaving 15 bases between the germline ends. CDR1 and CDR2 from the germline V gene are SEHNR and FQNEAQ (reference sequence). The CDR3 has 14 amino acids. The CDR3 DNA reads TGTGCCAGCAGCTTCACAGGGTCAAGTGGCGAGCAGTACTTC. Translating it yields CASSFTGSSGEQYF. Combining the CDR3 with reference TRBV7-9 and TRBJ2-7 gives the whole variable domain DTGVSQNPRHKITKRGQNVTFRCDPISEHNRLYWYRQTLGQGPEFLTYFQNEAQLEKSRLLSDRFSAERPKGSFSTLEIQRTEQGDSAMYLCASSFTGSSGEQYFGPGTRLTVT.

V is TRBV27 and J is TRBJ2-1, with a possible D match to TRBD2 (5 bases). The germline V gene encodes CDR1 MNHEY and CDR2 SMNVEV (reference sequence). The CDR3 totals 14 residues. V shed 6 bases and J shed 8 bases, with 17 bases lying between them. DNA of the CDR3: TGTGCCAGCAGCCGAGCCGGCGGAGGCGATGAGCAGTTCTTC. Its protein is CASSRAGGGDEQFF.

The V call is TRBV11-2, the J call TRBJ2-7; weak D call: TRBD1 (6 bases). Trimming left V 5 bases short and J 4 bases short, with 18 bases between. Germline lookup yields CDR1 SGHAT and CDR2 FQNNGV. This CDR3 is built from 15 residues. As DNA, the CDR3 is TGTGCCAGCAGCCCGGCGACAGGAATAATTTACGAGCAGTACTTC. It is translated as CASSPATGIIYEQYF.

This chain uses TRBV6-1 with TRBJ2-1; 7 positions match TRBD1. Germline lookup yields CDR1 MNHNS and CDR2 SASEGT. The ends lost 2 bases at V and 2 bases at J; junction bases unmatched: 3. CDR3 length equals 15 residues. This CDR3 reads CASSERGPPYNEQFF. In DNA form, the CDR3 reads TGTGCCAGCAGTGAAAGGGGGCCTCCCTACAATGAGCAGTTCTTC.

This chain connects TRBV10-2 to TRBJ2-7; 8 bases align to TRBD2. In germline, CDR1 is WSHSY, CDR2 SAAADI. The CDR3 length is 16 residues. J lost 2 bases, V lost 9 bases, and 15 bases had no gene match. The CDR3 region has the DNA TGCGCCAGTGGGGGGCTAGCGGGCCGAATCACCTACGAGCAGTACTTC. Protein: CASGGLAGRITYEQYF.

The rearrangement uses TRBV11-1 and TRBJ1-1; 7 bases are a match to TRBD1. The CDR3 runs to 15 residues. The germline V gene has CDR1 SGHAT and CDR2 FQDESV (reference sequence). Germline trimming cut 0 bases from V and 1 base from J; bases unmatched to any gene: 2. CDR3 sequence reads: CASSLARTGNTEAFF. CDR3 sequence (DNA): TGTGCCAGCAGCTTAGCCCGGACAGGGAACACTGAAGCTTTCTTT. Looking up the rest from reference TRBV11-1 and TRBJ1-1 gives the full variable domain: EAEVAQSPRYKITEKSQAVAFWCDPISGHATLYWYRQILGQGPELLVQFQDESVVDDSQLPKDRFSAERLKGVDSTLKIQPAELGDSAMYLCASSLARTGNTEAFFGQGTRLTVV.

The V call is TRBV14, the J call TRBJ1-1, with D unclear. CDR3 length: 14 amino acids. Germline V gives CDR1 SGHDN, CDR2 FVKESK. Trimming removed 1 base at V and 7 bases at J, with 13 bases between. The CDR3 sequence is CASSQGHLRGEAFF. The CDR3 DNA is TGTGCCAGCAGCCAAGGACACCTCCGTGGTGAAGCTTTCTTT.

The V and J genes are TRBV7-9 and TRBJ2-7; 11 bases agree with TRBD2. Germline CDR1 and CDR2: SEHNR and FQNEAQ (reference sequence). V was clipped by 1 base and J by 4 bases; unmatched bases: 3. The CDR3 runs to 15 residues. The CDR3 region has the DNA TGTGCCAGCAGCTTAGTTGGGACTAGCGGATACGAGCAGTACTTC. Its translation is CASSLVGTSGYEQYF. Supplemented by reference TRBV7-9 and TRBJ2-7, the full variable domain reads DTGVSQNPRHKITKRGQNVTFRCDPISEHNRLYWYRQTLGQGPEFLTYFQNEAQLEKSRLLSDRFSAERPKGSFSTLEIQRTEQGDSAMYLCASSLVGTSGYEQYFGPGTRLTVT.

The V gene is TRBV7-6, the J gene TRBJ1-1; D gene unclear. Trimming stripped 5 bases from V and 5 bases from J, with 12 bases between. Germline assignment: CDR1 SGHVS and CDR2 FNYEAQ. The CDR3 loop spans 13 amino acids. The CDR3 here is CASSVGGRTEAFF. The CDR3 region has the DNA TGTGCCAGCAGCGTCGGTGGGAGGACTGAAGCTTTCTTT. Looking up the rest from reference TRBV7-6 and TRBJ1-1 gives the full variable domain: GAGVSQSPRYKVTKRGQDVALRCDPISGHVSLYWYRQALGQGPEFLTYFNYEAQQDKSGLPNDRFSAERPEGSISTLTIQRTEQRDSAMYRCASSVGGRTEAFFGQGTRLTVV.

This rearrangement joins TRBV24-1 to TRBJ1-5, with D perhaps matching TRBD1 (5 bases). Trimming took off 4 bases at V and 5 bases at J, with 5 bases between the two ends. CDR1 and CDR2 (germline): KGHDR, SFDVKD. This CDR3 region has 12 residues. CDR3 amino acids: CATSEGDQPQHF. The CDR3 DNA is TGTGCCACCAGTGAAGGGGATCAGCCCCAGCATTTT.

The chain recombines TRBV15 with TRBJ2-2; D unclear. CDR3 length: 15 residues. Germline CDR1 and CDR2: LNHNV and YYDKDF (reference sequence). Trimming removed 0 bases at V and 2 bases at J, with 7 bases between. The CDR3 protein is CATSRDLSNTGELFF. CDR3 nucleotides: TGTGCCACCAGCAGAGATCTCTCTAACACCGGGGAGCTGTTTTTT.

V gene TRBV27 combines with J gene TRBJ1-2; 8 bases match TRBD1. This CDR3 has 14 amino acids. Germline lookup yields CDR1 MNHEY and CDR2 SMNVEV (reference sequence). V trimming: 5 bases; J trimming: 2 bases; junction bases outside the gene matches: 4. The CDR3 nucleotides are TGTGCCAGCAGTGCAACAGGGGGAAACTATGGCTACACCTTC. Translating gives CASSATGGNYGYTF.